The sequence of this T cell receptor beta chain was determined in a study of shared clonotypes between healthy human individuals. Study-level points and caveats: Owing to a small donor count, the genetic and exposure-history diversity represented was limited. Compared with memory subsets, naive subsets generally had larger estimated richness.

This CDR3 spans 15 amino acids. Germline values: CDR1 LGHNT, CDR2 FRNRAP. Trimming cost V 9 bases and J 6 bases; bases outside gene matches: 11. All participating donors were Caucasian adults from Nashville, Tennessee. Concerning this clone itself: Its antigen is unknown.

The repertoire was sequenced with immunoSEQ multiplex PCR; TCRdb's copy has only in-frame clones and lacks some. Of 400,000 to 600,000 clones listed, 95% to 97% are singletons. J is TRBJ2-2 and V is TRBV12-5; TRBD1 aligns across 9 bases. This TCR was sampled from a woman younger than 45 in good health. Sample: naive CD4+ T cells sorted from blood. Subset of the sample: CD45RA+ positively selected. The CDR3 sequence: CASAPGQGYPGELFF. CDR3 nucleotides: TGTGCTAGCGCTCCGGGACAGGGTTACCCCGGGGAGCTGTTTTTT.